This T cell receptor (beta chain) was observed in a study of patients and donors after allogeneic stem cell transplantation. TCRdb called the RT-PCR reads again in MiXCR, with one record for every CDR3 protein. The sample has under 95,000 distinct CDR3 sequences, approximately 5% seen once. This CDR3 contains 14 residues. V was clipped by 2 bases and J by 12 bases, with 17 bases between them. CDR1 MNHNS and CDR2 SASEGT come from the germline V gene. The TCR was taken from a human donor who was either an allogeneic HSCT recipient or a stem cell or donor lymphocyte infusion donor (not recorded which). It is not recorded whose cells these are; they may come from a transplant donor. The V and J genes are TRBV6-1 and TRBJ2-1; no reliable D call. Sequences were obtained from blood, either unsorted or a sorted T cell fraction (not recorded which). The CDR3: CASSEPRHGLGQFF. The CDR3, as DNA: TGTGCCAGCAGTGAACCCCGACACGGGCTGGGGCAGTTCTTC.